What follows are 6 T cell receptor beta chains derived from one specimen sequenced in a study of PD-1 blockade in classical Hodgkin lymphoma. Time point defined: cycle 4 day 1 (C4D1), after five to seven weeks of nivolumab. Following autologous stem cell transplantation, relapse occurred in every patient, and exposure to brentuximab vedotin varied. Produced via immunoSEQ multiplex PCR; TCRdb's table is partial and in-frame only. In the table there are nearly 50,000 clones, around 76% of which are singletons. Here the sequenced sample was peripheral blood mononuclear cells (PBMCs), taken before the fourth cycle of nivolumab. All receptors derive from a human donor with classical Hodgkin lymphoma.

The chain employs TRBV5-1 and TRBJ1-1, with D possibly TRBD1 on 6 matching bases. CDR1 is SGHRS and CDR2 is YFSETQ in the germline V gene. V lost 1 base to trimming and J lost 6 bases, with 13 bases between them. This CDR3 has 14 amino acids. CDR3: CASSLRGGASEAFF. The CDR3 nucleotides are TGCGCCAGCAGCTTGAGGGGGGGCGCATCTGAAGCTTTCTTT.

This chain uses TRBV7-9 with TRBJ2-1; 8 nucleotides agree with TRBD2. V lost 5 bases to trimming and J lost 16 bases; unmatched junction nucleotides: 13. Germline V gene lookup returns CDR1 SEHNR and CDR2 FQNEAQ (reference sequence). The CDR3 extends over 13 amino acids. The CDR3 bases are TGTGCCAGCAGCCAGACCTCAGCGGGAGCTTTTTTCTTC. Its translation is CASSQTSAGAFFF.

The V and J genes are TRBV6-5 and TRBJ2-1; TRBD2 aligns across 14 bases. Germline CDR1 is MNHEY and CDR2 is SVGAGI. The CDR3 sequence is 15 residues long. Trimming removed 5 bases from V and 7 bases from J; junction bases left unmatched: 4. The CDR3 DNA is TGTGCCAGCAGTCAGAGGACTAGCGGGAGGAATGAGCAGTTCTTC. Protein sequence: CASSQRTSGRNEQFF.

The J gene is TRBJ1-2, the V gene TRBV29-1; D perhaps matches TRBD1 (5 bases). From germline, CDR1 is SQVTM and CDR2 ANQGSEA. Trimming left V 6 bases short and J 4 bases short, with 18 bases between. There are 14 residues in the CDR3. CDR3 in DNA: TGCAGCGTGAGGGACCTCCGAGAAGGCTATGGCTACACCTTC. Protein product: CSVRDLREGYGYTF.

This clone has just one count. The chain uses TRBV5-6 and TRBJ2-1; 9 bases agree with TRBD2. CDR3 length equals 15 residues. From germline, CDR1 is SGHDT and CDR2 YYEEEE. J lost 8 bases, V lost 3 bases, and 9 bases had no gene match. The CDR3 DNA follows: TGTGCCAGCAGCTCGTATAGCGGGAGAAGCGATGAGCAGTTCTTC. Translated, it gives CASSSYSGRSDEQFF.

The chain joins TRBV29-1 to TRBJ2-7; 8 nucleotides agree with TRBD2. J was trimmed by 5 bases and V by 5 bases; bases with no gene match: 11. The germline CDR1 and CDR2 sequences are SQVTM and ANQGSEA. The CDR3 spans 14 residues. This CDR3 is CSVSSGSKSDEQYF. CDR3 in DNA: TGCAGCGTTTCGAGCGGGAGTAAGAGCGACGAGCAGTACTTC.